Below, one T cell receptor beta chain is given with its context. This entry belongs to a study of tumor and adjacent non-tumor tissue in lung cancer. No cell sorting was done before RNA was extracted from the tissue. V lost 5 bases and J lost 6; bases outside the gene matches: 18. The CDR3 length is 17 residues. A modified ARM-PCR protocol with three rounds of nested PCR amplified TCRbeta. One entry per CDR3 protein results from TCRdb running MiXCR on the multiplex PCR reads. The sample lists about 68,000 distinct CDR3 sequences; almost 60% were seen once. The receptor was isolated from a man over 45 with non-small cell lung cancer. Sample: lung tumor tissue. This chain links TRBV12-3 or TRBV12-4 with TRBJ2-7; TRBD2 aligns across 8 bases. CDR3 sequence: CASSPPPWVAGRCEQYF. The DNA for the CDR3 is TGTGCCAGCAGTCCGCCACCTTGGGTAGCGGGGAGGTGCGAGCAGTACTTC.